The 26 T cell receptor beta chains below all came from one sample that was sequenced in a study of blood T cell repertoires in COVID-19. Produced via immunoSEQ multiplex PCR; TCRdb's table is partial and in-frame only. Found here are 160,000 or so clones, about 89% of them singletons; the top ten hold approximately 3%. Sequencing input: peripheral blood. These receptors were collected from a man aged 60-69 years with acute or convalescent COVID-19.

The genes are TRBV30 and TRBJ1-1; D unclear. From germline, CDR1 is GTSNPN and CDR2 SVGIG (reference sequence). V gave up 2 bases and J gave up 7 bases, with 8 bases separating them. This CDR3 has 11 amino acids. DNA of the CDR3: TGTGCCTGGAGTAACCAGCGTGAAGCTTTCTTT. Encoded protein: CAWSNQREAFF.

The CDR3 DNA follows: TGTGCCAGCAGCTTAGGCGCTAACTATGGCTACACCTTC. Protein: CASSLGANYGYTF. The gene calls are TRBV7-9 and TRBJ1-2; no clear D. Trimming removed 1 base at V and 0 bases at J, with 3 bases between. Per the germline V gene, CDR1 is SEHNR and CDR2 is FQNEAQ (reference sequence). The CDR3 spans 13 residues.

The chain employs TRBV6-1 and TRBJ1-1, with 9 bases aligning to TRBD1. Looked up from germline, CDR1 is MNHNS and CDR2 is SASEGT. Trimming took 2 bases from V and 3 from J; bases not matched to a gene: 7. CDR3 length: 16 amino acids. The CDR3 sequence: CASSEREDRGYTEAFF. In DNA form, the CDR3 reads TGTGCCAGCAGTGAAAGGGAGGACAGGGGTTACACTGAAGCTTTCTTT.

This chain uses TRBV30 with TRBJ2-1, with D hard to call. Germline V gene sequence: CDR1 GTSNPN, CDR2 SVGIG (reference sequence). The CDR3 is made up of 11 amino acids. The V gene lost 0 bases and the J gene lost 12 bases, with 9 bases spanning the gap. The CDR3 DNA is TGTGCCTGGAGTGTAGAGGTGGGGCAGTTCTTC. It specifies CAWSVEVGQFF.

This rearrangement joins TRBV7-2 to TRBJ1-5; a weak D match, TRBD1 (5 bases). From germline, CDR1 is SGHTA and CDR2 FQGNSA. V lost 2 bases, J lost 0 bases, and 14 bases lay in between. The CDR3 spans 17 residues. CDR3 sequence: CASSLNRPGYSNQPQHF. CDR3 DNA sequence: TGTGCCAGCAGCTTAAATCGGCCAGGGTATAGCAATCAGCCCCAGCATTTT.

This clone was counted once. The genes are TRBV24-1 and TRBJ2-3, with D perhaps TRBD1 (5 bases). V was cut by 4 bases and J by 5 bases, with 12 bases left in between. The CDR3 is made up of 14 amino acids. Germline CDR1 is KGHDR and CDR2 is SFDVKD. The CDR3 DNA follows: TGTGCCACCAGTGACCCGGACACTGGAGATACGCAGTATTTT. Residues: CATSDPDTGDTQYF.

The chain combines TRBV5-5 with TRBJ2-7; D is uncertain. V was clipped by 4 bases and J by 6 bases, with 14 bases between them. The CDR3 sequence is 13 residues long. The V gene's germline CDR1 is SGHKS and CDR2 YYEKEE (reference sequence). The CDR3 DNA follows: TGTGCCAGCAGCACCCGGCCCTCGGGCGAGCAGTACTTC. This translates into CASSTRPSGEQYF.

This rearrangement joins TRBV6-2 or TRBV6-3 to TRBJ2-5; D might be TRBD1 (5 bases). V was cut by 1 base and J by 3 bases, with 24 bases left in between. The length of the CDR3 is 19 residues. Germline V gene sequence: CDR1 MNHEY, CDR2 SVGEGT. In nucleotides, the CDR3 is TGTGCCAGCAGTTACTGGGTCAGCCCCAGGGATGGAAGGGAAGAGACCCAGTACTTC. Its translation is CASSYWVSPRDGREETQYF.

This clone came up a few times. This chain links TRBV27 with TRBJ2-1, with D possibly matching TRBD1 (6 bases). Trimming removed 7 bases from V and 1 base from J, with 14 bases in between. The CDR3 runs 15 residues. Germline V lookup: CDR1 MNHEY, CDR2 SMNVEV (reference sequence). CDR3 loop: CASNPTGKSYNEQFF. CDR3 bases: TGTGCCAGCAACCCCACAGGGAAGTCCTACAATGAGCAGTTCTTC.

The V gene is TRBV30, the J gene TRBJ1-4; 9 bases are shared with TRBD1. The CDR3 sequence is 15 residues long. Germline CDR1 reads GTSNPN; CDR2 reads SVGIG (reference sequence). Germline trimming cut 1 base from V and 7 bases from J; bases unmatched to any gene: 7. CDR3 sequence: CAWSARQGVREKLFF. Here the CDR3 DNA reads TGTGCCTGGAGTGCCCGACAGGGGGTACGTGAAAAACTGTTTTTT.

The chain links TRBV2 to TRBJ2-1, with D possibly TRBD1 on 6 matching bases. The CDR3 loop spans 13 amino acids. V was pared by 5 bases and J by 5 bases, with 10 bases between. Germline values: CDR1 SNHLY, CDR2 FYNNEI. The CDR3: CASSRQADNEQFF. In DNA form, the CDR3 reads TGTGCCAGCAGTCGACAGGCGGACAATGAGCAGTTCTTC. Based on the CDR3 plus reference TRBV2 and TRBJ2-1, the full variable domain is EPEVTQTPSHQVTQMGQEVILRCVPISNHLYFYWYRQILGQKVEFLVSFYNNEISEKSEIFDDQFSVERPDGSNFTLKIRSTKLEDSAMYFCASSRQADNEQFFGPGTRLTVL.

The rearrangement links TRBV24-1 to TRBJ1-2; D not certain. Trimming pared 4 bases from V and 3 bases from J, leaving 5 bases between. CDR1 is KGHDR, CDR2 SFDVKD, per germline. The CDR3 length is 12 residues. CDR3 in amino acids: CATSESYYGYTF. CDR3 in DNA: TGTGCCACCAGTGAGAGTTACTATGGCTACACCTTC.

This clone was recorded only once. The J gene is TRBJ1-2, the V gene TRBV30; 7 nucleotides agree with TRBD1. Germline-derived CDR1 and CDR2 are GTSNPN and SVGIG (reference sequence). This CDR3 contains 14 residues. After removal of 0 bases from V and 1 base from J, the junction contained 2 bases not matched to a gene. The CDR3 sequence is CAWSVRGHNYGYTF. The CDR3 region has the DNA TGTGCCTGGAGTGTAAGGGGGCATAACTATGGCTACACCTTC.

The chain carries TRBV3-1 (or the pseudogene TRBV3-2) and TRBJ1-4, with 10 bases aligning to TRBD1. The junction had 4 bases not matched to a gene; V was cut back by 5 bases and J by 4 bases. The CDR3 has 15 residues. CDR1 is LGHDT and CDR2 is YNNKEL in the germline V gene (reference sequence). CDR3 in amino acids: CASSDRGQGNEKLFF. For the CDR3, the DNA is TGTGCCAGCAGCGACAGGGGGCAGGGTAATGAAAAACTGTTTTTT.

V and J are TRBV6-6 and TRBJ1-4, with D maybe TRBD1 (5 bases). V was pared by 0 bases and J by 2 bases, with 10 bases between. CDR1 is MNHNY and CDR2 is SVGAGI in the germline V gene (reference sequence). The CDR3 sequence is 16 residues long. DNA for the CDR3: TGTGCCAGCAGTTACTCCCAGGGTATCACTAATGAAAAACTGTTTTTT. It translates to CASSYSQGITNEKLFF.

This rearrangement joins TRBV19 to TRBJ1-4; no reliable D call. The V gene lost 5 bases and the J gene lost 1 base, with 11 bases spanning the gap. Germline CDR1 and CDR2: LNHDA and SQIVND (reference sequence). CDR3 size: 15 residues. The CDR3 spells CASSYLGRTNEKLFF. The CDR3 DNA reads TGTGCCAGTAGTTATCTGGGCAGAACTAATGAAAAACTGTTTTTT.

The chain is built from TRBV5-1 and TRBJ2-1, with 12 bases that match TRBD1. The CDR3 is 14 amino acids. Per germline, CDR1 SGHRS and CDR2 YFSETQ. V lost 4 bases, J lost 8 bases, and 4 bases stayed unmatched. The CDR3 sequence is CASSPGQGAYEQFF. DNA of the CDR3: TGCGCCAGCAGCCCGGGACAGGGGGCTTATGAGCAGTTCTTC.

This chain connects TRBV2 to TRBJ2-7, with 7 bases that match TRBD1. Germline V gene data show CDR1 as SNHLY and CDR2 as FYNNEI. This CDR3 comprises 13 residues. With V trimmed by 10 bases and J by 5 bases, 11 bases remained unmatched. CDR3 sequence: CATDWDSSNEQYF. In DNA, the CDR3 is TGTGCCACAGACTGGGACAGTTCGAACGAGCAGTACTTC.

Details on this clone: The sample has other DNA sequences that encode this CDR3 too. The chain employs TRBV5-1 and TRBJ1-2; D remains ambiguous. CDR3 length: 12 residues. With 1 base removed from V and 5 bases from J, the gap between germline ends came to 6 bases. Germline CDR1 and CDR2: SGHRS and YFSETQ. The CDR3 nucleotides read TGCGCCAGCAGCTTGTCGGGGTATGGCTACACCTTC. It encodes CASSLSGYGYTF.

The J gene is TRBJ1-4, the V gene TRBV3-1 (or the pseudogene TRBV3-2); D perhaps matches TRBD1 (6 bases). This CDR3 is built from 15 residues. Per germline, CDR1 LGHDT and CDR2 YNNKEL (reference sequence). V was pared by 1 base and J by 5 bases, with 11 bases between. Here the CDR3 reads CASSQAPGENEKLFF. The CDR3 region has the DNA TGTGCCAGCAGCCAAGCACCAGGGGAGAATGAAAAACTGTTTTTT.

The V call is TRBV30, the J call TRBJ2-7, with 7 bases lining up with TRBD1. CDR1 GTSNPN and CDR2 SVGIG come from the germline V gene (reference sequence). Trimming cost V 5 bases and J 1 base; bases outside gene matches: 8. The CDR3 runs 14 residues. The CDR3 region has the DNA TGTGCCTGGGACACCGGGACAGAATCCTACGAGCAGTACTTC. Encoded protein: CAWDTGTESYEQYF. The full variable domain, its missing parts supplied by reference TRBV30 and TRBJ2-7, is SQTIHQWPATLVQPVGSPLSLECTVEGTSNPNLYWYRQAAGRGLQLLFYSVGIGQISSEVPQNLSASRPQDRQFILSSKKLLLSDSGFYLCAWDTGTESYEQYFGPGTRLTVT.

J is TRBJ2-1 and V is TRBV25-1; the match to TRBD2 covers 7 bases. V lost 6 bases and J lost 4; bases outside the gene matches: 15. Germline V lookup: CDR1 MGHDK, CDR2 SYGVNS. The CDR3 spans 17 residues. As DNA, the CDR3 is TGTGCCAGCAGCGAGGGTGGCCGGGGGGTGGTGTACAATGAGCAGTTCTTC. Its protein is CASSEGGRGVVYNEQFF.

The rearrangement links TRBV7-6 to TRBJ1-1; tentative D call: TRBD1 (5 bases). CDR1 and CDR2 from the germline V gene are SGHVS and FNYEAQ. The CDR3 extends over 16 amino acids. V was pared by 7 bases and J by 1 base, with 19 bases between. The CDR3 DNA reads as TGTGCCAGCACAATCGGCGTGGAGGGGAGGAACACTGAAGCTTTCTTT. As protein: CASTIGVEGRNTEAFF.

The CDR3 region is CASSPGQDIYGYTF. In DNA, the CDR3 is TGCGCCAGCAGCCCTGGACAGGATATCTATGGCTACACCTTC. This chain connects TRBV5-1 to TRBJ1-2, with 7 bases lining up with TRBD1. Germline V gives CDR1 SGHRS, CDR2 YFSETQ. The CDR3 runs to 14 residues. Germline trimming cut 4 bases from V and 4 bases from J; bases unmatched to any gene: 7. Combining the CDR3 with reference TRBV5-1 and TRBJ1-2 gives the whole variable domain KAGVTQTPRYLIKTRGQQVTLSCSPISGHRSVSWYQQTPGQGLQFLFEYFSETQRNKGNFPGRFSGRQFSNSRSEMNVSTLELGDSALYLCASSPGQDIYGYTFGSGTRLTVV.

The chain is built from TRBV7-2 and TRBJ2-1, with 9 bases aligning to TRBD2. The length of the CDR3 is 16 residues. CDR1 is SGHTA and CDR2 is FQGNSA in the germline V gene. V trimming: 5 bases; J trimming: 3 bases; junction bases outside the gene matches: 8. The CDR3 coding sequence is TGTGCCAGCAGCCATCCAGCGGGGGGAGACTACAATGAGCAGTTCTTC. It is translated as CASSHPAGGDYNEQFF.

The sample holds one count of this clone. The J gene is TRBJ1-1, the V gene TRBV14; D might be TRBD1 (6 bases). Trimming took 3 bases from V and 1 from J, leaving 15 bases between them. The germline V gene encodes CDR1 SGHDN and CDR2 FVKESK. This CDR3 contains 16 residues. CDR3 residues: CASSQYTGLANTEAFF. Written as DNA, the CDR3 is TGTGCCAGCAGCCAGTATACAGGGTTGGCGAACACTGAAGCTTTCTTT.